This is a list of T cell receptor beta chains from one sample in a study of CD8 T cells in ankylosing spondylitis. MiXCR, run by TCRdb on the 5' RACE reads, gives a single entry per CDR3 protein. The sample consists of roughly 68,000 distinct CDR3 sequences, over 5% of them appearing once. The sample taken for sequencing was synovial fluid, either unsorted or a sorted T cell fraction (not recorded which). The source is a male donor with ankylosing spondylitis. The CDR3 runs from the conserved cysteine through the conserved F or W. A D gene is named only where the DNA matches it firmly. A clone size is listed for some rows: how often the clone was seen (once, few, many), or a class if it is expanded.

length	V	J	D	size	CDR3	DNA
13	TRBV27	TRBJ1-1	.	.	CAGIRGGDTEAFF	TGTGCCGGAATCAGGGGAGGGGACACTGAAGCTTTCTTT
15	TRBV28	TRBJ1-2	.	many	CASIRTQGGGYGYTF	TGTGCCAGCATCCGGACCCAAGGGGGGGGCTATGGCTACACCTTC
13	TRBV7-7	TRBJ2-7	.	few	CASSSSNSAEQYF	TGTGCTAGCAGCTCCTCCAATTCGGCCGAGCAGTACTTC
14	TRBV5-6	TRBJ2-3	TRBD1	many	CASSRTGSTDTQYF	TGTGCCAGCAGCAGGACAGGGAGCACAGATACGCAGTATTTT
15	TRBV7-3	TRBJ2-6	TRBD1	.	CASSPGGTGANVLTF	TGTGCCAGCAGCCCAGGGGGTACTGGGGCCAACGTCCTGACTTTC
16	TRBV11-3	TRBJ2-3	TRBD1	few	CASSLYSTGIADTQYF	TGTGCCAGCAGCTTATACTCGACAGGGATAGCAGATACGCAGTATTTT
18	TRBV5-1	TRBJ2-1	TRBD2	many	CASSPGLAGGRSYNEQFF	TGCGCCAGCAGCCCCGGACTAGCGGGAGGGCGGTCCTACAATGAGCAGTTCTTC
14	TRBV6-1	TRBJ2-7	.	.	CASSAGGLSYEQYF	TGTGCCAGCAGTGCTGGGGGACTCTCCTACGAGCAGTACTTC
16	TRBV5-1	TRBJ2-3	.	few	CASSSGRNGPTDTQYF	TGCGCCAGCAGCTCCGGCCGTAACGGGCCCACAGATACGCAGTATTTT
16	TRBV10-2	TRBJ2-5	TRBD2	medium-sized	CASTYGLAGGSETQYF	TGCGCCAGCACGTATGGGCTAGCGGGAGGCTCAGAGACCCAGTACTTC
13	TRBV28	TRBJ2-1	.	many	CASSFAGGDEQFF	TGTGCCAGCAGTTTTGCAGGGGGGGATGAGCAGTTCTTC
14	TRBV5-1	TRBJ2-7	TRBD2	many	CASRAGTSGYEQYF	TGCGCCAGCAGGGCCGGGACTAGCGGCTACGAGCAGTACTTC
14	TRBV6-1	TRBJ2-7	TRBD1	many	CASSIIRGPYEQYF	TGTGCCAGCAGTATCATCAGGGGGCCCTACGAGCAGTACTTC
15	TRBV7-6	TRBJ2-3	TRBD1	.	CASSTTGGVGDTQYF	TGTGCCAGCAGCACAACAGGGGGCGTTGGAGATACGCAGTATTTT
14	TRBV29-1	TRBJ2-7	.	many	CSVCVPPRTYEQYF	TGCAGCGTTTGTGTCCCCCCCAGGACCTACGAGCAGTACTTC
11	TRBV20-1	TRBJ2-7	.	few	CSVRASYEQYF	TGCAGTGTAAGGGCCTCCTACGAGCAGTACTTC
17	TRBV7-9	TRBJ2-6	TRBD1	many	CASSPGTENSGANVLTF	TGTGCCAGCAGCCCGGGGACAGAAAACTCTGGGGCCAACGTCCTGACTTTC
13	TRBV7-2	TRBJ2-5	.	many	CASSWTAGETQYF	TGTGCCAGCAGCTGGACCGCCGGGGAGACCCAGTACTTC